Listed below are T cell receptor beta chains from one sample, sequenced in a study of blood T cell repertoires in COVID-19. Sequencing was performed with immunoSEQ multiplex PCR; in TCRdb, only in-frame clones are kept and a portion is missing. The sample holds 100,000 to 150,000 clones, approximately 89% seen once. Sequenced material: peripheral blood. These receptors originate from a man in his fifties or sixties with acute or convalescent COVID-19. Both conserved end residues are part of each CDR3. D genes are given only for firm matches. Rows may omit the clone size; those that give it use once, few, many or a size class.

>TRBJ1-5|.|.|TRBV6-5
CASSSSQGNQPQHF
TGTGCCAGCAGCTCTTCTCAGGGCAATCAGCCCCAGCATTTT
>TRBJ2-1|TRBD1|.|TRBV6-4
CASSQGAGSYNEQFF
TGTGCCAGCAGTCAGGGGGCCGGCTCCTACAATGAGCAGTTCTTC
>TRBJ1-2|TRBD1|.|TRBV4-2
CASSQDGTGTYGYTF
TGTGCCAGCAGCCAAGACGGGACAGGAACCTATGGCTACACCTTC
>TRBJ1-2|TRBD1|once|TRBV5-1
CASSLVGQGSRNGYTF
TGCGCCAGCAGCTTGGTGGGACAGGGGAGTAGAAATGGCTACACCTTC
>TRBJ1-1|.|.|TRBV3-1/TRBV3-2
CASSQRGATEAFF
TGTGCCAGCAGCCAAAGAGGAGCTACTGAAGCTTTCTTT
>TRBJ2-2|TRBD2|.|TRBV3-1/TRBV3-2
CASSLRSSGGWSGELFF
TGTGCCAGCAGCCTGAGGTCTAGCGGGGGATGGAGTGGGGAGCTGTTTTTT
>TRBJ1-3|.|.|TRBV10-3
CALQGWNTIYF
TGTGCCCTACAGGGCTGGAACACCATATATTTT
>TRBJ2-2|.|.|TRBV19
CASSNRELDTGELFF
TGTGCCAGTAGTAACAGGGAGTTAGACACCGGGGAGCTGTTTTTT
>TRBJ1-1|TRBD1|.|TRBV5-1
CASSPPGQGSFTPTEAFF
TGCGCCAGCAGCCCCCCGGGACAGGGATCTTTTACCCCCACTGAAGCTTTCTTT
>TRBJ2-7|.|.|TRBV6-5
CATLSATRGNEQYF
TGTGCCACCCTGTCGGCTACGCGGGGTAACGAGCAGTACTTC
>TRBJ1-3|TRBD1|.|TRBV18
CASSTKGQSSGNTIYF
TGTGCCAGCTCAACTAAGGGACAGAGCTCTGGAAACACCATATATTTT
>TRBJ1-3|.|.|TRBV28
CASSLYGSGVTGLNSGNTIYF
TGTGCCAGCAGTTTATACGGATCTGGGGTGACAGGCCTTAACTCTGGAAACACCATATATTTT
>TRBJ1-4|TRBD1|.|TRBV5-1
CASSFVGTGYEKLFF
TGCGCCAGCAGCTTTGTCGGGACAGGGTACGAAAAACTGTTTTTT
>TRBJ2-7|TRBD2|.|TRBV20-1
CSASKGGRDEQYF
TGCAGTGCTAGTAAAGGCGGGAGGGACGAGCAGTACTTC
>TRBJ2-7|.|.|TRBV2
CASSASLGVYEQYF
TGTGCCAGCAGTGCGAGTTTGGGAGTATACGAGCAGTACTTC
>TRBJ2-7|TRBD1|.|TRBV7-2
CASSYRRQGDFSYEQYF
TGTGCCAGCAGCTATCGGAGACAGGGGGACTTCTCCTACGAGCAGTACTTC
>TRBJ2-7|TRBD2|few|TRBV5-1
CASSLAGASGSSYEQYF
TGCGCCAGCAGCTTGGCCGGGGCTAGCGGGAGCTCCTACGAGCAGTACTTC
>TRBJ2-1|.|.|TRBV28
CASSLGQPEEQFF
TGTGCCAGCAGTTTAGGGCAGCCCGAAGAGCAGTTCTTC
>TRBJ1-1|.|.|TRBV2
CASSETEAFF
TGTGCCAGCAGTGAAACAGAAGCTTTCTTT
>TRBJ1-1|.|.|TRBV5-1
CASSLVSGWDTEAFF
TGCGCCAGCAGCTTGGTTTCGGGATGGGACACTGAAGCTTTCTTT
>TRBJ2-1|TRBD2|.|TRBV13
CASSLSSGTRRNNEQFF
TGTGCCAGCAGCTTATCGAGCGGGACTAGACGAAACAATGAGCAGTTCTTC
>TRBJ1-2|.|few|TRBV6-5
CAAVGGYGYTF
TGTGCCGCAGTAGGGGGCTATGGCTACACCTTC
>TRBJ1-2|.|.|TRBV4-1
CASSRPDSHYGYTF
TGCGCCAGCAGCCGGCCCGACAGCCACTATGGCTACACCTTC
>TRBJ2-1|TRBD2|.|TRBV5-1
CASSFLAGDYHNEQFF
TGCGCCAGCAGCTTTTTAGCGGGGGATTACCACAATGAGCAGTTCTTC
>TRBJ1-5|TRBD1|once|TRBV28
CASSLSDRAADQPQHF
TGTGCCAGCAGTTTATCGGACAGGGCGGCGGATCAGCCCCAGCATTTT
>TRBJ2-1|TRBD2|.|TRBV19
CASRFTGTSGGRKQFF
TGTGCCAGTAGGTTCACCGGGACTAGCGGGGGGAGGAAGCAGTTCTTC
>TRBJ1-2|.|.|TRBV4-1
CASSHYWQALNYGYTF
TGCGCCAGCAGCCACTATTGGCAGGCCCTTAACTATGGCTACACCTTC
>TRBJ2-1|.|.|TRBV7-9
CASSFQGNVDEQFF
TGTGCCAGCAGCTTTCAGGGGAATGTGGATGAGCAGTTCTTC
>TRBJ2-1|TRBD2|few|TRBV29-1
CSVDQLAGRSNNEQFF
TGCAGCGTTGATCAACTAGCGGGGCGTTCAAACAATGAGCAGTTCTTC
>TRBJ1-5|.|.|TRBV28
CASRGGLGNQPQHF
TGTGCCAGCAGGGGGGGGCTAGGCAATCAGCCCCAGCATTTT
>TRBJ1-1|.|once|TRBV12-2
CASRPRPSGLRGTEAFF
TGTGCAAGTCGCCCCCGACCCTCAGGGTTGAGGGGGACTGAAGCTTTCTTT
>TRBJ2-4|.|once|TRBV10-2
CASSEDRSSLAKNIQYF
TGCGCCAGCAGTGAGGACAGGTCATCTCTAGCCAAAAACATTCAGTACTTC
>TRBJ1-2|.|few|TRBV3-1/TRBV3-2
CASSQRVYGYTF
TGTGCCAGCAGCCAGCGGGTTTATGGCTACACCTTC
>TRBJ2-7|TRBD2|.|TRBV6-5
CASRYRGEGEQYF
TGTGCCAGCCGTTATAGAGGGGAGGGCGAGCAGTACTTC
>TRBJ2-3|.|.|TRBV7-6
CASTQGGGTDTQYF
TGTGCCAGCACCCAGGGTGGGGGGACAGATACGCAGTATTTT
>TRBJ2-7|.|.|TRBV2
CASSESVGDYEQYF
TGTGCCAGCAGTGAGTCTGTCGGAGACTACGAGCAGTACTTC